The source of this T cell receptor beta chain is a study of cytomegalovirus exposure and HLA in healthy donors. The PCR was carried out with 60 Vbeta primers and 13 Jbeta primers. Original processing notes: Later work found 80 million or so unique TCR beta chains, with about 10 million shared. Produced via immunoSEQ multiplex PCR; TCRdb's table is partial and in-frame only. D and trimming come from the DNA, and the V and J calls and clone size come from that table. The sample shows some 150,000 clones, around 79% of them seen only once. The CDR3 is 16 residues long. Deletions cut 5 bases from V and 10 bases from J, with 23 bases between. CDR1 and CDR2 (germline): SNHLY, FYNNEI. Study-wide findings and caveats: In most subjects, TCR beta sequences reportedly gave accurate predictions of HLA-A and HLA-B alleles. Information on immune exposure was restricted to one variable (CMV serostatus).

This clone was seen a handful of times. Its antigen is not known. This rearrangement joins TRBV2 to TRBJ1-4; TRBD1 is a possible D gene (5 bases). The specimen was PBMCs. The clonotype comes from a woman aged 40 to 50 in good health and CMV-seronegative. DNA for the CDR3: TGTGCCAGCAGTCGGGAGCAGGGTTTACGCTATGTAAAACTGTTTTTT. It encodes CASSREQGLRYVKLFF.